Below are 29 T cell receptor beta chains sequenced from a single sample in a study of monozygotic twins with inflammatory bowel disease. Reanalyzing the 5' RACE reads, TCRdb keeps one entry per CDR3 protein, without DNA. This repertoire includes 420,000 or so distinct CDR3 sequences. The specimen sequenced was blood. Receptors were obtained from a human donor with ulcerative colitis or Crohn's disease, or a healthy co-twin of an affected twin (not recorded which).

The V and J genes are TRBV29-1 and TRBJ1-2; TCRdb's D call of TRBD1 is untestable without DNA. The CDR3 loop spans 11 amino acids. Germline assignment: CDR1 SQVTM and CDR2 ANQGSEA. The CDR3 reads CSGTGEAGYTF.

The chain recombines TRBV10-3 with TRBJ2-5. The germline V gene encodes CDR1 ENHRY and CDR2 SYGVKD. There are 13 residues in the CDR3. This CDR3 is CAISRSRQETQYF.

The gene calls are TRBV19 and TRBJ1-5; the D call from TCRdb, TRBD1, cannot be confirmed without DNA. The CDR3 is 15 residues long. CDR1 LNHDA and CDR2 SQIVND come from the germline V gene (reference sequence). This CDR3 is CASSGGRDGNQPQHF.

V usage is TRBV29-1 and J usage is TRBJ2-3; TCRdb's D call of TRBD2 is untestable without DNA. Germline assignment: CDR1 SQVTM and CDR2 ANQGSEA. This CDR3 region has 14 residues. This CDR3 is CSAASGASTDTQYF.

The chain joins TRBV7-9 to TRBJ2-7; with no DNA, the TCRdb D assignment of TRBD1 cannot be verified. The CDR3 is 15 amino acids. CDR1 is SEHNR, CDR2 FQNEAQ, per germline (reference sequence). The chain's CDR3 is CASSPPGVVGGEQYF.

The rearrangement joins TRBV5-4 to TRBJ2-1; TCRdb gives TRBD2 as the D gene, but with no DNA this cannot be confirmed. Germline CDR1 SGHNT, CDR2 YYREEE (reference sequence). The CDR3 length is 16 residues. The CDR3 sequence: CASSGLAGGPYNEQFF.

This chain links TRBV10-3 with TRBJ2-3; TCRdb's assignment of TRBD1 cannot be checked, as there is no DNA. Germline CDR1 ENHRY, CDR2 SYGVKD. The CDR3 has 14 residues. The CDR3 is CAISGILGGDTQYF.

The V and J genes are TRBV5-1 and TRBJ1-5; TCRdb reports TRBD1, a call that lacks DNA to check it against. The CDR3 runs to 15 residues. Germline-derived CDR1 and CDR2 are SGHRS and YFSETQ. The CDR3 protein is CASSLWAGGDQPQHF.

The chain joins TRBV7-9 to TRBJ1-1; TCRdb lists TRBD1, though no DNA is available to test this call. CDR3 length equals 15 residues. In germline, CDR1 is SEHNR, CDR2 FQNEAQ (reference sequence). CDR3 amino acids: CASQRSDRGWTEAFF.

The rearrangement links TRBV27 to TRBJ2-7; with no DNA, the TCRdb D assignment of TRBD1 cannot be verified. The germline V gene encodes CDR1 MNHEY and CDR2 SMNVEV (reference sequence). The CDR3 has 12 amino acids. The CDR3 protein is CASSTGQGKQYF.

This chain links TRBV20-1 with TRBJ2-3; TCRdb returns TRBD2, unconfirmable since there is no DNA. The CDR3 spans 13 residues. Germline V gene lookup returns CDR1 DFQATT and CDR2 SNEGSKA (reference sequence). The CDR3 region is CSARFRFPDTQYF.

The V and J genes are TRBV4-1 and TRBJ2-3. Per germline, CDR1 MGHRA and CDR2 YSYEKL. This CDR3 has 16 amino acids. CDR3 residues: CASSQAVVVVTDTQYF.

The V gene is TRBV7-9, the J gene TRBJ2-5; as DNA is missing, the TRBD2 call by TCRdb cannot be tested. CDR1 SEHNR and CDR2 FQNEAQ come from the germline V gene (reference sequence). The CDR3 runs 14 residues. CDR3 sequence reads: CASVGTSGKETQYF.

CDR3 sequence: CASTPRTSTDTQYF. The genes are TRBV12-3 or TRBV12-4 and TRBJ2-3. CDR3 length: 14 amino acids.

The chain uses TRBV2 and TRBJ2-2. Germline-derived CDR1 and CDR2 are SNHLY and FYNNEI. This CDR3 has 12 residues. CDR3 amino acids: CASSETIGELFF.

The chain links TRBV12-3 or TRBV12-4 to TRBJ1-4; as DNA is missing, the TRBD1 call by TCRdb cannot be tested. The CDR3 is 14 amino acids. The CDR3 spells CASSLTGGFEKLFF.

This chain connects TRBV12-3 or TRBV12-4 to TRBJ1-1. The CDR3 totals 15 residues. The CDR3 spells CASSFTVGMNTEAFF.

This chain joins TRBV7-6 and TRBJ2-1; the D call from TCRdb, TRBD2, cannot be confirmed without DNA. The CDR3 covers 15 residues. CDR1 and CDR2 (germline): SGHVS, FNYEAQ. CDR3: CASSLRGRAGDEQFF.

The chain carries TRBV10-3 and TRBJ2-1; TCRdb lists TRBD2, though no DNA is available to test this call. Germline CDR1 reads ENHRY; CDR2 reads SYGVKD. The CDR3 totals 15 residues. The CDR3 sequence is CAISGLAGARYEQFF.

The chain uses TRBV20-1 and TRBJ1-1; the TCRdb D gene call, TRBD1, has no DNA to confirm it. Per germline, CDR1 DFQATT and CDR2 SNEGSKA (reference sequence). This CDR3 comprises 15 residues. CDR3 sequence: CSARSPGQVNTEAFF.

This chain links TRBV30 with TRBJ1-1; TCRdb indicates TRBD1, and absent DNA this call remains unverified. The CDR3 has 14 residues. Germline V gene sequence: CDR1 GTSNPN, CDR2 SVGIG (reference sequence). CDR3 region: CAWSLGTVNTEAFF.

V gene TRBV6-2 or TRBV6-3 combines with J gene TRBJ1-6. This CDR3 spans 20 amino acids. CDR1 is MNHEY, CDR2 SVGEGT, per germline. The CDR3 sequence is CASSYSSRGFQEIYNSPLHF.

CDR3 in amino acids: CASSYSGAPDTQYF. J is TRBJ2-3 and V is TRBV6-5; TCRdb outputs TRBD1, but without DNA this stays unchecked. Germline lookup yields CDR1 MNHEY and CDR2 SVGAGI. This CDR3 comprises 14 residues.

The chain joins TRBV5-4 to TRBJ2-3; TCRdb's assignment of TRBD1 cannot be checked, as there is no DNA. Germline lookup yields CDR1 SGHNT and CDR2 YYREEE (reference sequence). The CDR3 length is 15 residues. The CDR3 protein is CASSFDGGVTDTQYF.

The chain joins TRBV1 to TRBJ2-7. TRBV1 is shown as a pseudogene. This CDR3 contains 15 residues. CDR3 in amino acids: CTSSRPTISIYEQYF.

The chain couples TRBV12-3 or TRBV12-4 to TRBJ2-7; checking the TCRdb D call of TRBD1 is not possible without DNA. This CDR3 spans 13 amino acids. The CDR3 reads CASSWGPSYEQYF.

The rearrangement uses TRBV7-9 and TRBJ2-5; TCRdb proposes TRBD1, but this gene call is untestable without DNA. Germline V gives CDR1 SEHNR, CDR2 FQNEAQ (reference sequence). The CDR3 consists of 14 residues. CDR3 sequence reads: CASSLGQGLETQYF.

This sequence joins TRBV5-1 and TRBJ2-6; TCRdb outputs TRBD1, but without DNA this stays unchecked. Germline loops: CDR1 SGHRS, CDR2 YFSETQ. The CDR3 totals 16 residues. The CDR3 reads CASTPGSNSGANVLTF.

This chain links TRBV4-1 with TRBJ1-2; TCRdb lists TRBD1, though no DNA is available to test this call. The CDR3 runs 14 residues. Germline CDR1 MGHRA, CDR2 YSYEKL. The CDR3 spells CASSQEDRNYGYTF.